The T cell receptor (beta chain) described here comes from a study of regulatory T cells in long-lasting Graves disease. In this sample, this clonotype turned up many times. Its antigen is as yet unknown. V was shortened by 8 bases and J by 1 base, with 14 bases between the two germline ends. There are 13 residues in the CDR3. Germline V gives CDR1 SQVTM, CDR2 ANQGSEA. Time point meaning: newly diagnosed GD, antithyroid drugs for less than 3 months. Scientists built the TCR library using RNA that was extracted from PBMCs. CDR3-region Arm-PCR and iRepertoire HTBI primers produced the TCR beta libraries. TCRdb itself ran the multiplex PCR reads through MiXCR, one entry per CDR3 protein. The sample yields 400,000 to 450,000 distinct CDR3 sequences, about 16% seen once. Study-level points and caveats: Study was limited to peripheral blood, excluding thyroid tissue.

The data were also submitted as part of a second study, on T cells in Graves' hyperthyroidism and ophthalmopathy. As reported in that work: In making diagnoses, clinical symptoms, serum thyroxine and TRAb, thyroid ultrasound and orbital computed tomography were all used.

The receptor was isolated from a woman aged 25 to 45 with Graves disease. The chain has TRBV29-1 and TRBJ2-5, with D possibly called TRBD1 or TRBD2 (5 bases each). The sample in question was peripheral blood mononuclear cells (PBMCs), obtained at new diagnosis, from a patient treated with antithyroid drugs. CDR3 in amino acids: CSLRGASQETQYF. CDR3 sequence (DNA): TGCAGCTTGAGGGGAGCGAGCCAAGAGACCCAGTACTTC.